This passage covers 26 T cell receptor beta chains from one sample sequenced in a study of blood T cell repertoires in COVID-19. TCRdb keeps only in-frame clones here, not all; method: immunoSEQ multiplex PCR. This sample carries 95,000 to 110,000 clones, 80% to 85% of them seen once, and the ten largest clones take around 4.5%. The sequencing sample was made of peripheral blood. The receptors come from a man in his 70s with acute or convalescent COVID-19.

This CDR3 reads CASSTDIYGYTF. The CDR3 bases are TGTGCCAGCAGCACGGACATCTATGGCTACACCTTC. The chain couples TRBV5-5 to TRBJ1-2, with a weak D call TRBD1 (5 bases). Trimming removed 4 bases from V and 4 bases from J, with 8 bases in between. Germline CDR1 is SGHKS and CDR2 is YYEKEE (reference sequence). The CDR3 has 12 amino acids.

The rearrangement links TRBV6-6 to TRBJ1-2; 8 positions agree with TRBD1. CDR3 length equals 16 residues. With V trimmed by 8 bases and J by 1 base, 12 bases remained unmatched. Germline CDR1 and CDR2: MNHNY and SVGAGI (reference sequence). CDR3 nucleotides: TGTGCCAGCGGGGCTACAGGGACAGGTGGTAACTATGGCTACACCTTC. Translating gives CASGATGTGGNYGYTF.

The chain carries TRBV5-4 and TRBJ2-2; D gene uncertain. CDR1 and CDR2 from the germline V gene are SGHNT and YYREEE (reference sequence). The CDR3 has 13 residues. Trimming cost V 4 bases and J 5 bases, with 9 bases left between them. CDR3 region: CASSVGQTGELFF. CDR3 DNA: TGTGCCAGCAGCGTCGGTCAAACCGGGGAGCTGTTTTTT.

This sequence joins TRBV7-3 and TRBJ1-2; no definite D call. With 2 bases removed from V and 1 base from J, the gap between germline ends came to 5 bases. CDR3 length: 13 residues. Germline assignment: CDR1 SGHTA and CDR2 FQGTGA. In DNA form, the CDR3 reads TGTGCCAGCAGCTTATCCTTTAACTATGGCTACACCTTC. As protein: CASSLSFNYGYTF.

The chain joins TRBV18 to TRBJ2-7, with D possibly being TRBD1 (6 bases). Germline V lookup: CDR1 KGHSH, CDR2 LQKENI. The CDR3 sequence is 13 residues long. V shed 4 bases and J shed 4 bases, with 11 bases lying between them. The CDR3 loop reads CASSLEGGYEQYF. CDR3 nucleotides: TGTGCCAGCTCACTAGAAGGGGGTTACGAGCAGTACTTC.

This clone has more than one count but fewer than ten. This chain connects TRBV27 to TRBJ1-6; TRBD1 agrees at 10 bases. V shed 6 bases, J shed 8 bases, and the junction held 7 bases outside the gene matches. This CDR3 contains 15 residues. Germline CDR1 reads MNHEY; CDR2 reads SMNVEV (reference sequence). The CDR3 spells CASRHTGTGDSPLHF. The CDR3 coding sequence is TGTGCCAGCAGACATACCGGGACAGGGGATTCACCCCTCCACTTT.

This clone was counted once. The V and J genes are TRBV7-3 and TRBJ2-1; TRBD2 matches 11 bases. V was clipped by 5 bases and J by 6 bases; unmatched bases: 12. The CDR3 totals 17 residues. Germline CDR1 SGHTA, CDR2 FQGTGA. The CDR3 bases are TGTGCCAGCAGCCTTAAAGGGTTAGCGGGGGGGCGCAATGAGCAGTTCTTC. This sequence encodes CASSLKGLAGGRNEQFF.

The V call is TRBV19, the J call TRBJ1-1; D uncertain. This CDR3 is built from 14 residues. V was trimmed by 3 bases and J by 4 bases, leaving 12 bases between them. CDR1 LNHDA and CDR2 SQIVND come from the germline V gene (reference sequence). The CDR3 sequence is CASSMSPGSTEAFF. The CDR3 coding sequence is TGTGCCAGTAGTATGAGCCCGGGGAGCACTGAAGCTTTCTTT. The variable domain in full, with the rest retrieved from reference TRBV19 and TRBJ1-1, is DGGITQSPKYLFRKEGQNVTLSCEQNLNHDAMYWYRQDPGQGLRLIYYSQIVNDFQKGDIAEGYSVSREKKESFPLTVTSAQKNPTAFYLCASSMSPGSTEAFFGQGTRLTVV.

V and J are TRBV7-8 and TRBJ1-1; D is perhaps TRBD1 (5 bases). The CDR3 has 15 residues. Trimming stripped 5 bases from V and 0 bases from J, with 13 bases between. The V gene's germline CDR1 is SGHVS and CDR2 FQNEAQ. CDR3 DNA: TGTGCCAGCAGCCCGAGCGGGGCGATGAACACTGAAGCTTTCTTT. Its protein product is CASSPSGAMNTEAFF.

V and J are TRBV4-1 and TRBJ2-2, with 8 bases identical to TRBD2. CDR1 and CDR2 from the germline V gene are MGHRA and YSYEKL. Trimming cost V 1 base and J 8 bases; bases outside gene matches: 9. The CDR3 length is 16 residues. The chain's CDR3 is CASSQALGGGRGELFF. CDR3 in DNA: TGCGCCAGCAGCCAAGCCCTGGGCGGGGGGCGAGGGGAGCTGTTTTTT.

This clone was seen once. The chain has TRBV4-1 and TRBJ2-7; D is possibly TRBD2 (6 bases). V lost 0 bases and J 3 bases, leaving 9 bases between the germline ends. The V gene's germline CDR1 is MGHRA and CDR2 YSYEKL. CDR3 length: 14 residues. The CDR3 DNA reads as TGCGCCAGCAGCCAAGATTCGGGGGTCTACGAGCAGTACTTC. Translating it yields CASSQDSGVYEQYF.

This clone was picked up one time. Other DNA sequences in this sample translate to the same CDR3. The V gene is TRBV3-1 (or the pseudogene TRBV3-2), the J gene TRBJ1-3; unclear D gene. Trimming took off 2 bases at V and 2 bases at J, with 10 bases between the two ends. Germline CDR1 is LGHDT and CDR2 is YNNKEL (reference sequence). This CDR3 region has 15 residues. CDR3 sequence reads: CASSQNTGPGNTIYF. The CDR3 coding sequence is TGTGCCAGCAGCCAAAACACGGGTCCTGGAAACACCATATATTTT.

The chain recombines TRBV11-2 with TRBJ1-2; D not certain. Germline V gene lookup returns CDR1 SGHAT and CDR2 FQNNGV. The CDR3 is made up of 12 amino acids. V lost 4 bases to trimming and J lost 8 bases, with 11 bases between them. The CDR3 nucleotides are TGTGCCAGCAGCTACAACACGGGAGGCTACACCTTC. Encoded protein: CASSYNTGGYTF. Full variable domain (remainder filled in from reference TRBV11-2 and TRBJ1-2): EAGVAQSPRYKIIEKRQSVAFWCNPISGHATLYWYQQILGQGPKLLIQFQNNGVVDDSQLPKDRFSAERLKGVDSTLKIQPAKLEDSAVYLCASSYNTGGYTFGSGTRLTVV.

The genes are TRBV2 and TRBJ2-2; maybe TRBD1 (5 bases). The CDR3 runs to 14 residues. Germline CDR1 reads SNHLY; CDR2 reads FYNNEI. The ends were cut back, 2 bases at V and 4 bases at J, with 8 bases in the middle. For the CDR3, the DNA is TGTGCCAGCAGTGAATGGCAGGGCACCGGGGAGCTGTTTTTT. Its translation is CASSEWQGTGELFF.

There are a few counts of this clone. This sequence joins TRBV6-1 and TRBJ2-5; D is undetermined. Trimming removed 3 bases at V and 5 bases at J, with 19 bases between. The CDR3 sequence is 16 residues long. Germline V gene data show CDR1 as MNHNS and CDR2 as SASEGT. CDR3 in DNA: TGTGCCAGCAGTGATCCGGCAGTCCAAGGCGGTGAGACCCAGTACTTC. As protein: CASSDPAVQGGETQYF.

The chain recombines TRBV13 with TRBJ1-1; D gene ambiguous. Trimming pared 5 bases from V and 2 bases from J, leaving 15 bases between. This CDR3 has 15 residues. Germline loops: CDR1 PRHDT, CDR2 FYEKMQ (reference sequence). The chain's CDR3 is CASSPLTPDNTEAFF. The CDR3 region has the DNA TGTGCCAGCAGCCCACTGACACCGGATAACACTGAAGCTTTCTTT.

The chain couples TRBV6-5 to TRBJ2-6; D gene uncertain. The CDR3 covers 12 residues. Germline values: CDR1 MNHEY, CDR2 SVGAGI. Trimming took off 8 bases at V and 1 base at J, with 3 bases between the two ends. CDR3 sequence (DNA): TGTGCCAGCCTTTCTGGGGCCAACGTCCTGACTTTC. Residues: CASLSGANVLTF.

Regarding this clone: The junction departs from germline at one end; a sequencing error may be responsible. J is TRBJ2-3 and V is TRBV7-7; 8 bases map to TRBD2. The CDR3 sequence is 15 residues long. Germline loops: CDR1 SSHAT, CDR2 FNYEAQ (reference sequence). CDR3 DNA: TGTGCTAGCAGCTTGACTAGCGACAGCACAGATACGCAGTATTTT. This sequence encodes CASSLTSDSTDTQYF.

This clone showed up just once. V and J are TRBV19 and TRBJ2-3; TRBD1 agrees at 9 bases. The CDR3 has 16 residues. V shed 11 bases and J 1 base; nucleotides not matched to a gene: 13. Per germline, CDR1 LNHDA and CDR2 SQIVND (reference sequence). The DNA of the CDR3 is TGTGCCTCCTACCGAGGACAGGGGTGGGGCACAGATACGCAGTATTTT. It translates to CASYRGQGWGTDTQYF.

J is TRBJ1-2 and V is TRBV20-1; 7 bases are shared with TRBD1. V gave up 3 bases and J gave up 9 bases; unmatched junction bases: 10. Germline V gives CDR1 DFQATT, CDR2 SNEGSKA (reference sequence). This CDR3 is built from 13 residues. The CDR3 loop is CSASTTGENRYTF. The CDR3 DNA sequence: TGCAGTGCTAGTACAACAGGGGAAAACCGCTACACCTTC.

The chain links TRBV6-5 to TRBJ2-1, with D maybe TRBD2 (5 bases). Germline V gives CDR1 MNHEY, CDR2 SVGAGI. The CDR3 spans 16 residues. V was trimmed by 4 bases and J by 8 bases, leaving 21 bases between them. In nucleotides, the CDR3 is TGTGCCAGCAGTTCTGACTACCTCCGTTCCATGTATGAGCAGTTCTTC. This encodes CASSSDYLRSMYEQFF.

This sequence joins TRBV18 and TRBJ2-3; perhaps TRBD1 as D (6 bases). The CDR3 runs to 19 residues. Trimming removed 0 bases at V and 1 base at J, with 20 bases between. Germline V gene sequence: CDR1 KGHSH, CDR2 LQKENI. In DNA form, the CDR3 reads TGTGCCAGCTCACCACCGGCCTCCGCTTTCACAGGGCGCACAGATACGCAGTATTTT. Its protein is CASSPPASAFTGRTDTQYF.

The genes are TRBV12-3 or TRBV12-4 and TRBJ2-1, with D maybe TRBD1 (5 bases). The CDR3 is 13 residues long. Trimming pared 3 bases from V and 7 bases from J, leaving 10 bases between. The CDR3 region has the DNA TGTGCCAGCAGTTTTGCAGGGTCGAATGAGCAGTTCTTC. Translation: CASSFAGSNEQFF.

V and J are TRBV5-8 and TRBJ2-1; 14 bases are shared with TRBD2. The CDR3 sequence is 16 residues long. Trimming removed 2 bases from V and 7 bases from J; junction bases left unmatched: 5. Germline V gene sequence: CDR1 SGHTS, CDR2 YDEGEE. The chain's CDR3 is CASSFRLAGGRNEQFF. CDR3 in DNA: TGTGCCAGCAGCTTCAGACTAGCGGGGGGGCGTAATGAGCAGTTCTTC.

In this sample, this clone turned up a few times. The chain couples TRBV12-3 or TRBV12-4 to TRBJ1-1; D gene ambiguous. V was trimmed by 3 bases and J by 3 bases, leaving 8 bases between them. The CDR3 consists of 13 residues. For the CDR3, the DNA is TGTGCCAGCAGTTTGCTAACAGACACTGAAGCTTTCTTT. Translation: CASSLLTDTEAFF.

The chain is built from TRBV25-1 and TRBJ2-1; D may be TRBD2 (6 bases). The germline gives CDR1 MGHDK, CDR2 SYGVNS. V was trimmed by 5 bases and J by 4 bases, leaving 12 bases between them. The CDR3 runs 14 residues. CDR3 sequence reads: CASSNLAPYNEQFF. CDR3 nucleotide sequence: TGTGCCAGCAGTAACCTAGCGCCATACAATGAGCAGTTCTTC. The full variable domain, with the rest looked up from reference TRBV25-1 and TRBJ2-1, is EADIYQTPRYLVIGTGKKITLECSQTMGHDKMYWYQQDPGMELHLIHYSYGVNSTEKGDLSSESTVSRIRTEHFPLTLESARPSHTSQYLCASSNLAPYNEQFFGPGTRLTVL.